Included here is one TCR beta chain sequence, with context. Looked up from germline, CDR1 is SQVTM and CDR2 is ANQGSEA. The CDR3 is 13 residues long. V dropped 7 bases and J dropped 4 bases, with 17 bases sitting between them. The record originates from a study of technical replicates of blood from a few donors. Sequenced by immunoSEQ multiplex PCR; TCRdb stores in-frame clones only, minus some. The sample contains just under 100,000 clones, 95% of which appear only once. This chain connects TRBV29-1 to TRBJ2-7; D is possibly TRBD1 (6 bases). This sequence originates from a human donor in good health. The sample consisted of T cells isolated from PBMCs. The chain's CDR3 is CSAMTGRRYEQYF. The CDR3 nucleotides read TGCAGCGCCATGACAGGTAGAAGGTACGAGCAGTACTTC.